The 26 T cell receptor beta chains below come from one sample, sequenced in a study of technical replicates of blood from four donors. Profiling relied on immunoSEQ multiplex PCR, and the TCRdb table lists in-frame clones only, not all of them. The sample contains tens of thousands of clones, 94% of which appear only once. The sample comprised T cells isolated from PBMCs. The receptors here all came from a human donor in good health.

The CDR3 region has the DNA TGTGCCAGCAGTGAAATGGCACACTACGAGCAGTACTTC. Encoded protein: CASSEMAHYEQYF. This chain connects TRBV6-1 to TRBJ2-7; D not certain. The CDR3 sequence is 13 residues long. Trimming shortened V by 2 bases and J by 3 bases, and 8 bases separated the two germline ends. Germline-derived CDR1 and CDR2 are MNHNS and SASEGT.

Regarding this clone: The germline gene is not matched at one end of the junction; a read error may be the cause. This chain joins TRBV5-4 and TRBJ2-5; D may be TRBD1 (5 bases). Per the germline V gene, CDR1 is SGHNT and CDR2 is YYREEE (reference sequence). The CDR3 is 14 amino acids. CDR3 in DNA: TGTGCCAGCACCTTGGGGCAGAAGCAAGAGACCCAGTACTTC. Protein sequence: CASTLGQKQETQYF.

The chain links TRBV7-7 to TRBJ2-2, with 7 bases identical to TRBD1. There are 14 residues in the CDR3. V lost 2 bases, J lost 5 bases, and 2 bases stayed unmatched. Germline assignment: CDR1 SSHAT and CDR2 FNYEAQ (reference sequence). The CDR3 nucleotides read TGTGCCAGCAGCTTAAGACAGGGTACCGGGGAGCTGTTTTTT. It is translated as CASSLRQGTGELFF.

The rearrangement links TRBV7-9 to TRBJ2-5, with 9 bases aligning to TRBD2. CDR1 is SEHNR and CDR2 is FQNEAQ in the germline V gene (reference sequence). This CDR3 contains 15 residues. V was clipped by 2 bases and J by 0 bases; unmatched bases: 1. The DNA for the CDR3 is TGTGCCAGCAGCTTAAGCGGGAGGAACCAAGAGACCCAGTACTTC. Its protein is CASSLSGRNQETQYF. Combining the CDR3 with reference TRBV7-9 and TRBJ2-5 gives the whole variable domain DTGVSQNPRHKITKRGQNVTFRCDPISEHNRLYWYRQTLGQGPEFLTYFQNEAQLEKSRLLSDRFSAERPKGSFSTLEIQRTEQGDSAMYLCASSLSGRNQETQYFGPGTRLLVL.

This chain joins TRBV28 and TRBJ2-7, with D perhaps matching TRBD1 (6 bases). Per the germline V gene, CDR1 is MDHEN and CDR2 is SYDVKM. V was cut by 3 bases and J by 1 base, with 13 bases left in between. CDR3 length equals 15 residues. CDR3 protein: CASSFLRGLSYEQYF. In DNA form, the CDR3 reads TGTGCCAGCAGTTTCCTCAGGGGCTTATCCTACGAGCAGTACTTC.

J is TRBJ2-7 and V is TRBV28; 7 nucleotides match TRBD2. J lost 5 bases, V lost 1 base, and 11 bases had no gene match. The CDR3 spans 16 residues. Germline assignment: CDR1 MDHEN and CDR2 SYDVKM. CDR3 in DNA: TGTGCCAGCAGTTTATTTCTGCGGGAGATTCGGCACGAGCAGTACTTC. This codes for CASSLFLREIRHEQYF.

This clone came up once. V and J are TRBV6-1 and TRBJ1-5; 12 bases match TRBD1. V lost 3 bases and J lost 6; bases outside the gene matches: 6. Per germline, CDR1 MNHNS and CDR2 SASEGT. The CDR3 sequence is 16 residues long. In nucleotides, the CDR3 is TGTGCCAGCAGTGACAGGGACAGGGGGCATGGTCAGCCCCAGCATTTT. Its protein product is CASSDRDRGHGQPQHF.

The V gene is TRBV7-9, the J gene TRBJ2-1; D gene ambiguous. The length of the CDR3 is 12 residues. V was cut by 3 bases and J by 7 bases, with 7 bases left in between. Germline lookup yields CDR1 SEHNR and CDR2 FQNEAQ (reference sequence). CDR3 sequence reads: CASSFGMNEQFF. The CDR3 bases are TGTGCCAGCAGCTTCGGTATGAATGAGCAGTTCTTC.

The genes are TRBV4-1 and TRBJ2-7, with TRBD2 matching over 7 bases. V lost 1 base to trimming and J lost 4 bases; unmatched junction nucleotides: 4. The CDR3 covers 14 residues. From germline, CDR1 is MGHRA and CDR2 YSYEKL. The CDR3 spells CASSQASGVYEQYF. The CDR3 region has the DNA TGCGCCAGCAGCCAAGCCAGCGGGGTGTACGAGCAGTACTTC.

This sequence joins TRBV6-5 and TRBJ1-1; D remains unclear. The CDR3 is made up of 15 amino acids. CDR1 is MNHEY and CDR2 is SVGAGI in the germline V gene. Between the trimmed V and J ends, which lost 0 bases and 1 base, there was a span of 9 bases. CDR3 in DNA: TGTGCCAGCAGTTACTCGGTACTTAGGAACACTGAAGCTTTCTTT. As protein: CASSYSVLRNTEAFF.

This clone was seen just once. The CDR3 spells CASSPGLKNTGELFF. CDR3 DNA sequence: TGTGCCAGCAGTCCGGGACTAAAGAACACCGGGGAGCTGTTTTTT. V and J are TRBV27 and TRBJ2-2; TRBD2 matches at 7 bases. This CDR3 is built from 15 residues. CDR1 is MNHEY and CDR2 is SMNVEV in the germline V gene (reference sequence). Trimming removed 5 bases from V and 1 base from J; junction bases left unmatched: 4.

CDR3 DNA sequence: TGTGCCAGCAGCAACAGAAGCTACGAGCAGTACTTC. Protein: CASSNRSYEQYF. The V gene is TRBV5-5, the J gene TRBJ2-7; no firm D call. Trimming took 4 bases from V and 3 from J, leaving 8 bases between them. The CDR3 is made up of 12 amino acids. The germline CDR1 and CDR2 sequences are SGHKS and YYEKEE (reference sequence).

The rearrangement links TRBV6-1 to TRBJ2-1, with D possibly matching TRBD2 (6 bases). The CDR3 has 14 residues. Per the germline V gene, CDR1 is MNHNS and CDR2 is SASEGT. The ends were cut back, 9 bases at V and 6 bases at J, with 18 bases in the middle. CDR3 bases: TGTGCCAGTCGGACCGGAACCGGGAGCAATGAGCAGTTCTTC. This gives the protein CASRTGTGSNEQFF.

The chain links TRBV7-9 to TRBJ2-5; 9 nucleotides align to TRBD1. Per germline, CDR1 SEHNR and CDR2 FQNEAQ (reference sequence). V was clipped by 5 bases and J by 4 bases; unmatched bases: 8. The CDR3 extends over 15 amino acids. CDR3 nucleotide sequence: TGTGCCAGCAGCCCCCCGGGACAGGGAAGAGAGACCCAGTACTTC. It codes for CASSPPGQGRETQYF.

CDR3 sequence reads: CASSQTRATAYEQYF. The CDR3 DNA sequence: TGCGCCAGCAGCCAAACGAGGGCTACAGCGTACGAGCAGTACTTC. The chain employs TRBV4-1 and TRBJ2-7; possibly TRBD2 for D (5 bases). The CDR3 spans 15 residues. V lost 2 bases to trimming and J lost 4 bases, with 15 bases between them. Germline V lookup: CDR1 MGHRA, CDR2 YSYEKL.

The chain carries TRBV6-6 and TRBJ1-5; D unclear. V was clipped by 2 bases and J by 3 bases, with 8 bases between them. Germline V gene data show CDR1 as MNHNY and CDR2 as SVGAGI (reference sequence). This CDR3 is built from 14 residues. CDR3 nucleotide sequence: TGTGCCAGCAGTTACCCCCGGGACAATCAGCCCCAGCATTTT. This sequence encodes CASSYPRDNQPQHF.

J is TRBJ2-1 and V is TRBV2; D possibly corresponds to TRBD2 (5 bases). Germline V CDR1 and CDR2: SNHLY, FYNNEI. This CDR3 has 13 residues. Deletions cut 4 bases from V and 7 bases from J, with 11 bases between. CDR3 bases: TGTGCCAGCAGTGGGACTTTGGGGAATGAGCAGTTCTTC. This encodes CASSGTLGNEQFF. The variable domain in full, completed from reference TRBV2 and TRBJ2-1, reads EPEVTQTPSHQVTQMGQEVILRCVPISNHLYFYWYRQILGQKVEFLVSFYNNEISEKSEIFDDQFSVERPDGSNFTLKIRSTKLEDSAMYFCASSGTLGNEQFFGPGTRLTVL.

The chain joins TRBV5-1 to TRBJ2-3, with a possible D match to TRBD2 (6 bases). Trimming stripped 4 bases from V and 6 bases from J, with 15 bases between. CDR3 size: 14 residues. Germline assignment: CDR1 SGHRS and CDR2 YFSETQ. The CDR3 DNA sequence: TGCGCCAGCAGCGGCGGGAAGGTGGTGGATACGCAGTATTTT. Its protein is CASSGGKVVDTQYF.

J is TRBJ1-1 and V is TRBV18; D uncertain. This CDR3 comprises 12 residues. The V and J ends lost 3 bases and 5 bases respectively, with 7 bases between them. Germline assignment: CDR1 KGHSH and CDR2 LQKENI. The CDR3 bases are TGTGCCAGCTCACCGCGTAGAACTGAAGCTTTCTTT. Translated, it gives CASSPRRTEAFF.

The V call is TRBV2, the J call TRBJ2-1; a weak D match, TRBD2 (5 bases). CDR1 and CDR2 (germline): SNHLY, FYNNEI. Trimming took 8 bases from V and 5 from J, leaving 13 bases between them. CDR3 size: 13 residues. The CDR3 spells CASATIFDNEQFF. The CDR3 region has the DNA TGTGCCAGCGCGACTATTTTCGACAATGAGCAGTTCTTC. Looking up the rest from reference TRBV2 and TRBJ2-1 gives the full variable domain: EPEVTQTPSHQVTQMGQEVILRCVPISNHLYFYWYRQILGQKVEFLVSFYNNEISEKSEIFDDQFSVERPDGSNFTLKIRSTKLEDSAMYFCASATIFDNEQFFGPGTRLTVL.

This chain uses TRBV9 with TRBJ1-1; a possible D gene is TRBD1 (6 bases). There are 14 residues in the CDR3. Germline CDR1 SGDLS, CDR2 YYNGEE. Trimming left V 4 bases short and J 3 bases short, with 13 bases between. The CDR3: CASSPHYRDTEAFF. The CDR3 nucleotides read TGTGCCAGCAGCCCCCACTACAGGGACACTGAAGCTTTCTTT.

The chain employs TRBV7-8 and TRBJ2-5; D uncertain. There are 13 residues in the CDR3. The germline gives CDR1 SGHVS, CDR2 FQNEAQ. V lost 1 base, J lost 1 base, and 4 bases lay in between. The CDR3: CASSLGAQETQYF. The CDR3 DNA is TGTGCCAGCAGCTTAGGGGCCCAAGAGACCCAGTACTTC.

The chain uses TRBV5-1 and TRBJ1-1, with 7 positions matching TRBD1. Germline V CDR1 and CDR2: SGHRS, YFSETQ. This CDR3 contains 14 residues. The junction had 1 base not matched to a gene; V was cut back by 2 bases and J by 0 bases. As DNA, the CDR3 is TGCGCCAGCAGCTTCGACAGGGTGAACACTGAAGCTTTCTTT. It yields the protein CASSFDRVNTEAFF.

The rearrangement uses TRBV2 and TRBJ2-3; D uncertain. V lost 11 bases, J lost 2 bases, and 17 bases lay in between. The CDR3 has 14 amino acids. Germline V gene data show CDR1 as SNHLY and CDR2 as FYNNEI. The CDR3 coding sequence is TGTGCCGAGAAAGAGGAATCCCACACAGATACGCAGTATTTT. This sequence encodes CAEKEESHTDTQYF.

The rearrangement links TRBV9 to TRBJ2-7, with 9 bases matching TRBD1. V was clipped by 3 bases and J by 4 bases; unmatched bases: 11. CDR3 length: 16 residues. Germline CDR1 SGDLS, CDR2 YYNGEE. This CDR3 reads CASSEREGTGRYEQYF. The CDR3 nucleotides are TGTGCCAGCAGCGAAAGAGAGGGGACAGGGCGGTACGAGCAGTACTTC.

The rearrangement uses TRBV6-5 and TRBJ2-7, with 10 bases fitting TRBD1. Per the germline V gene, CDR1 is MNHEY and CDR2 is SVGAGI. Trimming cost V 6 bases and J 3 bases; bases outside gene matches: 11. The CDR3 consists of 16 residues. This CDR3 is CASSYGAGTGDYEQYF. For the CDR3, the DNA is TGTGCCAGCAGCTACGGGGCCGGGACAGGGGACTACGAGCAGTACTTC.